This TCR beta chain derives from a study of T-cell reconstitution after alpha-beta-depleted transplantation in children. Note on this clonotype: The antigen is unknown.

The study, taken as a whole, reports: When one year had passed after transplant, most T-cell counts and diversity came from newly produced T cells.

It was with unique molecular identifiers that the TCRbeta library was prepared. TCRdb ran MiXCR on the PCR reads and lists one entry per CDR3 protein. The sample shows hundreds of thousands of distinct CDR3 sequences, 15% to 20% of them seen only once. Germline CDR1 is SGHTA and CDR2 is FQGNSA. There are 14 residues in the CDR3. V was trimmed by 4 bases and J by 0 bases, leaving 6 bases between them. The sample in question was PBMCs, mostly from graft donor cells, obtained 360 days after TCRalphabeta/CD19-depleted stem cell transplant. This receptor was identified in a boy in the first two years of life who had a stem cell transplant for Wiskott-Aldrich syndrome, so the T cells may come from the graft donor. The V gene is TRBV7-2, the J gene TRBJ2-2; D gene unclear. CDR3 region: CASSYQANTGELFF. CDR3 bases: TGTGCCAGCAGCTATCAGGCGAACACCGGGGAGCTGTTTTTT.